This T cell receptor beta chain came from a study of OX40 agonist ivuxolimab in advanced cancers. Looking at the study overall: Melanoma, hepatocellular carcinoma, head and neck or renal cell cancer occurred in dose-escalation patients. Two patients with cutaneous melanoma and one with hepatocellular carcinoma, three in total, showed partial responses. Subjects had a mean age of around 60 years, with a range of 23 to 79; about 83% were male.

The length of the CDR3 is 18 residues. Per the germline V gene, CDR1 is MNHEY and CDR2 is SMNVEV (reference sequence). Deletions cut 3 bases from V and 0 bases from J, with 20 bases between. Samples were taken at baseline and on day 1 of cycles 4 and 7. Produced via immunoSEQ multiplex PCR; TCRdb's table is partial and in-frame only. Here the sample spans about 58,000 clones, about 89% being singletons. The clonotype was recovered from an adult with an advanced solid tumor such as melanoma, head and neck, liver or kidney cancer. The starting material was CD4+ or CD8+ T cells sorted from blood, obtained in a trial of the OX40 agonist ivuxolimab. This rearrangement joins TRBV27 to TRBJ1-1; D uncertain. CDR3 protein: CASSFLGTTPFLNTEAFF. DNA of the CDR3: TGTGCCAGCAGTTTTTTGGGTACTACCCCTTTTCTGAACACTGAAGCTTTCTTT.